What follows is one TCR beta chain and its context. Its antigen is not known. This specimen comes from a study of PD-1 blockade in classical Hodgkin lymphoma. The method was immunoSEQ multiplex PCR; TCRdb's version includes in-frame clones alone and lacks a portion of them. The sample lists about 50,000 clones, about 76% occurring once. Indicated time point: cycle 4 day 1 (C4D1), after about 6 weeks of nivolumab. Patients all relapsed after autologous stem cell transplantation, and there was variation in brentuximab vedotin exposure. Study-wide points: Complete responders possessed baseline diversity comparable to newly diagnosed patients. By cycle point C4D1, TCR diversity had risen significantly in CD4+ cells (but not CD8+ cells).

Per the germline V gene, CDR1 is SGDLS and CDR2 is YYNGEE. The length of the CDR3 is 11 residues. Trimming took off 4 bases at V and 9 bases at J, with 8 bases between the two ends. The material was peripheral blood mononuclear cells (PBMCs), obtained before the fourth cycle of nivolumab. V is TRBV9 and J is TRBJ2-1; tentatively, D is TRBD1 or TRBD2 (5 bases each). The TCR sequence derives from a human donor with classical Hodgkin lymphoma. This CDR3 is CASSPGTEQFF. DNA for the CDR3: TGTGCCAGCAGCCCCGGGACTGAGCAGTTCTTC.